Listed below are T cell receptor beta chains from one sample, sequenced in a study of cytomegalovirus exposure and HLA in healthy donors. Method: immunoSEQ multiplex PCR; TCRdb's copy keeps in-frame clones and lacks some. The sample has 150,000 to 200,000 clones, roughly 80% seen once. The sequencing input was PBMCs. The receptors derive from a male donor in good health and CMV-seropositive. Both conserved end residues are part of each CDR3. Each record gives: CDR3 length, V gene, J gene, CDR3 protein.

>14|TRBV25-1|TRBJ1-1
CASSEYRQGAQAFF
>16|TRBV6-5|TRBJ1-2
CASSFSLRTANYGYTF
>14|TRBV7-6|TRBJ2-1
CASSYRDNYNEQFF
>15|TRBV5-1|TRBJ2-3
CASSVSGTGLDTQYF
>15|TRBV9|NA
CASSPERGSGDEQYF
>13|TRBV7-9|TRBJ2-7
CASSLDSSYEQYF
>15|TRBV6-1|TRBJ2-5
CASSAEAGLAGEQYF
>13|TRBV4-3|TRBJ2-3
CASSAQGGDTQYF
>16|TRBV5-5|TRBJ2-7
CASSSPTGVSSYEQYF
>12|TRBV10-3|TRBJ1-2
CATGSSNYGYTF
>13|TRBV28|TRBJ1-6
CATGTGDNSPLHF
>15|TRBV27|TRBJ2-3
CASSLSWAGEGTQYF
>15|TRBV4-3|TRBJ2-5
CASSQRAGGEETQYF
>18|TRBV7-9|TRBJ1-3
CASSLGRGRAPSGNTIYF
>15|TRBV10-3|TRBJ2-7
CAISTGDGSSYEQYF
>14|TRBV5-5|TRBJ1-5
CASSLGVLHQPQHF
>15|TRBV6-5|TRBJ2-2
CASTRRQYDTGELFF
>13|TRBV6-6|TRBJ2-7
CASRTDGTYEQYF
>11|TRBV19|TRBJ1-2
CASSQGVGYTF
>12|TRBV19|NA
CASRDSLYEQYF
>13|TRBV28|TRBJ1-5
CASSSRGPQPQHF
>15|TRBV5-4|TRBJ2-1
CASRPLAEPYNEQFF
>17|TRBV5-4|TRBJ2-1
CASSLATLGTGYNEQFF
>14|TRBV7-2|TRBJ1-1
CASSSEGVNTEAFF
>16|TRBV6-5|TRBJ2-6
CASSYGGGSGANVLTF
>16|TRBV7-9|TRBJ2-3
CSSSLWQGMSDGTQYF
>12|TRBV29-1|TRBJ1-2
CSVPQRFYGYTF
>13|TRBV7-6|TRBJ2-7
CASSSTRGNEQYF
>17|TRBV19|TRBJ2-7
CASSPTSLGNLLGEQYF
>12|TRBV11-3|TRBJ1-1
CASSLDRGAAFF
>15|TRBV11-3|TRBJ1-1
CASSQGSGLNTEAFF
>17|TRBV25-1|TRBJ2-7
CASSSAPGSGGSYEQYF
>15|TRBV27|TRBJ2-7
CASSSQAYRPYEQYF
>14|TRBV11-2|TRBJ2-5
CASSPGLAPETQYF
>14|TRBV29-1|TRBJ1-1
CSVEQDPGDTEAFF
>12|TRBV7-9|TRBJ2-5
CASSFTGLLGDF
>14|TRBV5-1|TRBJ1-2
CASSLTVLQKGYTF